This TCR beta chain was sequenced in a study of shared clonotypes between healthy human individuals (dated by TCRdb to 2020 to 2021). Concerning the study at large: The cohort included three men and a couple of women between 18 and 49 years of age. The study deeply sequenced blood TCR repertoires of about 5 healthy adults to estimate repertoire size and the extent of clonotype sharing between individuals. For each donor, three plates each were used for CD4 naive and CD4 memory, two plates were used for CD8 naive, and one plate was used for CD8 memory. Leukapheresis yielded between about 0.85 and 10 billion PBMCs per donor. To increase sequencing depth and limit assay-specific biases, TCR repertoire library preparation and sequencing were carried out by different laboratories using diverse techniques.

The donors were healthy, HIV-negative adults who had no recently reported acute infections or vaccinations. Every donor was a Caucasian adult residing in Nashville, Tennessee, USA. CD4+ T cells were enriched by magnetic negative selection; naive cells were then positively selected on CD45RA, and the negative fraction formed the memory subset. After blood collection by leukapheresis, PBMCs were isolated using Ficoll-Histopaque density gradient centrifugation and then cryopreserved in the vapor phase of liquid nitrogen. Analytical flow cytometry was used to check the purity and quantity of every magnetically sorted T cell population. Genomic DNA was isolated from each sorted fraction and quantified by UV absorbance on a Nanodrop 2000c. Worth noting for this clone: What antigen it recognizes has not been identified. Base quality data are lacking; no much larger clone is found one base away.

TCR CDR3 regions were amplified from genomic DNA by multiplex PCR using the deep immunoSEQ assay. For each cell subset, the extracted genomic DNA was distributed evenly across all wells of several immunoSEQ 96-well plates, and each plate served as one replicate. For sorted subsets, around 200 ng genomic DNA, equal to 30,000 to 35,000 T cell genomes, was loaded into each replicate PCR. The purified libraries were quantified using a Qubit 3.0 fluorometer, sized with a Bioanalyzer 2100, and then quantified again using the KAPA Library Quantification kit. Every immunoSEQ 96-well plate was sequenced on a dedicated single-read 150-cycle Illumina NextSeq 550 flow cell. In the original analysis: Because the immunoSEQ output included only junctional sequences and no quality scores, the filtering could not be the same as the filtering used for full-length reads. Sequences were annotated with PyIR, a Python wrapper for IgBLAST v1.9, and V/J genes and CDR3 were assigned using IMGT germline references. Reads were filtered out if the reads had weak V/J assignments (E-value above 1e-6), no CDR3, stop codons, out-of-frame junctions, or ambiguous translated residues. V3J clonotypes were defined by identical inferred V gene, J gene, and CDR3 amino acid sequence. To compute the percentage overlap between repertoires, the number of shared unique clonotypes was divided by the size of the smaller repertoire. Three approaches were used to assess repertoire richness: RTK rarefaction, the Chao1 estimator, and Recon v2.1 estimates of unobserved clonotypes. Generation probabilities were computed with OLGA for all TCRbeta clonotypes obtained by the gDNA method from several donors. In TCRdb, the immuneACCESS table is reduced to in-frame sequences with V and J assigned. These tables do not hold every clone; where another copy was compared, an unresolved V gene accounts for under half, and the others remain unexplained. V, J and clone size are taken as reported in that table, and D and trimming were inferred from the DNA itself. This sample has over a million clones in its table, and approximately 80% of those were observed once. The ten top clones hold 0.5% to 0.6% of the sample.

The germline ends are 8 bases apart after V is trimmed by 3 bases and J by 6 bases. The germline V gene specifies SGHRS as CDR1 and YFSETQ as CDR2. Inclusive of the bounding cysteine and phenylalanine, the CDR3 is 12 residues long. The CDR3 DNA has 36 bases and is translated from base 1. The full study reports these points: Across a few donors, about 5.2% of naive CD4, over 3% of naive CD8, 2.3% of memory CD4, and approximately 0.4% of memory CD8 clonotypes were shared. Clonotypes shared by all four sorted-subset donors showed higher generation probabilities than non-shared clonotypes. The small number of donors limited the genetic and exposure-history diversity represented. Even with the large sequencing depth, rarefaction of the sorted-subset datasets indicated that sequencing was incomplete. Based on pairwise subsampling, the degree of clonotype sharing among donors was expected to be affected by sequencing depth. Estimated clonotype richness was generally larger for naive than for memory subsets. Sampling was restricted to blood, and TCR repertoires in tissues likely differ from the TCR repertoires found in blood.

The sequence derives from a man aged 18 to 29 in good health. Some clones in this sample may be carry-over from other donors' samples. The chain employs TRBV5-1 and TRBJ2-3; TRBD1 could be the D gene, as 5 bases match. The sample was memory CD4+ T cells from PBMCs. This sample's cell subset or site label indicates: CD45RA-negative fraction. The nucleotide sequence is TGCGCCAGCAGCTACAAGGGGGATACGCAGTATTTT. This yields the protein CASSYKGDTQYF.